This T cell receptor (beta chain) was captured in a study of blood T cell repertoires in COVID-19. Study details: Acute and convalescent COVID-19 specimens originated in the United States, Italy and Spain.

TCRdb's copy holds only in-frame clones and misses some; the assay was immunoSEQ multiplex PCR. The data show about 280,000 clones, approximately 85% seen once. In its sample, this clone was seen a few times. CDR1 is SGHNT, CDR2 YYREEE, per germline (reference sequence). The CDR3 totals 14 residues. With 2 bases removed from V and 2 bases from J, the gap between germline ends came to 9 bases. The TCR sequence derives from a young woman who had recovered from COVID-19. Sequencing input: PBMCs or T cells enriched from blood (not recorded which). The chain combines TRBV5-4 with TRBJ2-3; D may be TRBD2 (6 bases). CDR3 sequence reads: CASSFAGTTDTQYF. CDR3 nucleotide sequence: TGTGCCAGCAGCTTTGCGGGGACCACAGATACGCAGTATTTT.